This entry lists 2 T cell receptor beta chains sequenced from one sample in a study of T-cell reconstitution after alpha-beta-depleted transplantation in children. Unique molecular identifiers were used in preparing the TCRbeta library. TCRdb reanalysed the PCR reads using MiXCR and keeps one entry per CDR3 protein. The sample lists almost 400,000 distinct CDR3 sequences, roughly 21% occurring once. Material: PBMCs from the stem cell graft donor, obtained from the stem cell graft. The receptors were sampled from a human donor who donated a stem cell graft to a child with acute myeloid leukemia.

V and J are TRBV6-1 and TRBJ2-3; TRBD1 matches at 9 bases. CDR1 is MNHNS and CDR2 is SASEGT in the germline V gene. The CDR3 has 16 amino acids. V lost 10 bases to trimming and J lost 2 bases; unmatched junction nucleotides: 13. CDR3 nucleotides: TGTGCCACCGGGACAGGGAACTCCAAAGCCACAGATACGCAGTATTTT. Its protein product is CATGTGNSKATDTQYF.

V usage is TRBV15 and J usage is TRBJ2-2; tentatively, D is TRBD2 (6 bases). The CDR3 is 15 residues long. The germline V gene has CDR1 LNHNV and CDR2 YYDKDF (reference sequence). Deletions cut 1 base from V and 3 bases from J, with 9 bases between. The CDR3 coding sequence is TGTGCCACCAGCAGAGGGGGGGAGGACACCGGGGAGCTGTTTTTT. Translating gives CATSRGGEDTGELFF.